The rows below give T cell receptor beta chains drawn from one sample of a study of neurological immune-mediated disorders. MiXCR, applied by TCRdb to the 5' RACE reads, yields one record per CDR3 protein. The data contain around 30,000 distinct CDR3 sequences, less than 2.5% of them singletons. The sequenced material came from PBMCs. These receptors came from a woman between 45 and 65 years old with multiple sclerosis. The CDR3 runs from the conserved cysteine through the conserved F or W. D genes are given only for firm matches. Part of the rows lack a size; the others show once, few, many or a class for expanded clones.

TRBJ1-2,TRBV5-1,many,TRBD1,CASSEITGASGGYTF,TGCGCCAGCTCGGAAATTACAGGGGCCTCCGGTGGCTACACCTTC
TRBJ2-7,TRBV7-2,many,-,CASSLEDRDYSYEQYF,TGTGCCAGCAGCTTAGAGGACAGGGACTACTCCTACGAGCAGTACTTC
TRBJ2-5,TRBV5-1,many,TRBD1,CASSLAGDRGHETQYF,TGCGCCAGCAGCTTGGCCGGGGACAGGGGGCACGAGACCCAGTACTTC
TRBJ2-1,TRBV20-1,many,TRBD2,CSAIPKSGLVRSYNEQFF,TGCAGTGCTATCCCTAAAAGCGGACTAGTCCGCTCCTACAATGAGCAGTTCTTC
TRBJ1-5,TRBV15,many,-,CATSGDRGGMAQPQNF,TGTGCCACCAGCGGAGACCGAGGAGGGATGGCTCAGCCCCAGAATTTT
TRBJ2-5,TRBV5-1,many,-,CASSLGLRRQDLQETQYF,TGCGCCAGCAGCCTGGGACTTCGGCGACAGGACCTTCAAGAGACCCAGTACTTC
TRBJ1-2,TRBV7-2,many,TRBD1,CASSPRQGEGYGYTF,TGTGCCAGCAGCCCACGACAGGGCGAGGGCTATGGCTACACCTTC
TRBJ2-7,TRBV5-6,many,TRBD2,CASSPGLAVPYEQYF,TGTGCCAGCAGCCCGGGACTAGCGGTACCCTACGAGCAGTACTTC
TRBJ1-4,TRBV15,many,-,CATSLLPGTNEKLFF,TGTGCCACCAGCCTTCTGCCGGGGACTAATGAAAAACTGTTTTTT
TRBJ1-4,TRBV2,many,-,CASSDGQSNEKLFF,TGTGCCAGCAGTGACGGACAGAGTAATGAAAAACTGTTTTTT
TRBJ1-1,TRBV5-1,few,TRBD1,CASSPGTGRNTEAFF,TGCGCCAGCAGCCCTGGGACAGGGCGGAACACTGAAGCTTTCTTT
TRBJ1-6,TRBV20-1,few,-,CSANDIQGGGNSPLHF,TGCAGTGCTAACGATATCCAGGGAGGTGGTAATTCCCCCCTCCACTTT
TRBJ2-7,TRBV6-6,few,-,CASSWVSGGVFYEQYF,TGTGCCAGCAGTTGGGTATCTGGAGGGGTGTTCTACGAGCAGTACTTC
TRBJ2-1,TRBV9,many,TRBD2,CASSPLLLAGGDNEQFF,TGTGCCAGCAGCCCATTACTACTAGCGGGAGGCGACAATGAGCAGTTCTTC
TRBJ2-7,TRBV12-3/TRBV12-4,many,-,CASSLDRQPYEQYF,TGTGCCAGCAGTTTAGATAGACAGCCCTACGAGCAGTACTTC
TRBJ2-7,TRBV29-1,many,-,CSVALAYEQYF,TGCAGCGTTGCCCTAGCGTACGAGCAGTACTTC
TRBJ2-2,TRBV7-2,many,-,CASSLQVTTGELFF,TGTGCCAGCAGCTTACAGGTTACGACCGGGGAGCTGTTTTTT
TRBJ1-1,TRBV12-3/TRBV12-4,-,-,CASSFKATATEAFF,TGTGCCAGCAGTTTCAAGGCCACGGCCACTGAAGCTTTCTTT
TRBJ1-1,TRBV5-1,many,-,CASSLTGAQGTEAFF,TGCGCCAGCAGCTTGACCGGGGCACAGGGCACTGAAGCTTTCTTT
TRBJ2-7,TRBV20-1,many,TRBD1,CSARMRTGRYEQYF,TGCAGTGCCAGGATGAGGACAGGGAGGTACGAGCAGTACTTC
TRBJ2-5,TRBV20-1,many,TRBD2,CSARDEGVAGWRETQYF,TGCAGTGCTAGAGATGAAGGGGTAGCGGGGTGGCGGGAGACCCAGTACTTC
TRBJ2-1,TRBV6-2/TRBV6-3,-,-,CATRPIARNEQFF,TGTGCCACACGCCCAATAGCCCGGAATGAGCAGTTCTTC
TRBJ1-6,TRBV20-1,many,-,CSASGGSGNSPLNF,TGCAGTGCTTCGGGGGGCTCGGGCAATTCACCCCTCAACTTT
TRBJ2-7,TRBV12-3/TRBV12-4,few,-,CASSPSASYEQYF,TGTGCCAGCAGTCCTAGCGCATCCTACGAGCAGTACTTC
TRBJ2-2,TRBV7-9,many,TRBD1,CASSQTRGRVSAGELFF,TGTGCCAGCTCCCAGACCAGGGGGCGAGTTTCCGCCGGGGAGCTGTTTTTT